The text below deals with one T cell receptor (beta chain). Under the authors' procedure: Nucleated cell counts were estimated from reference gene primer amplification. Generated by immunoSEQ multiplex PCR, the TCRdb table keeps only in-frame clones and is missing some. Clonal size and the V and J genes are those of that table, whereas D and trimming came from the DNA. The data show 200,000 to 300,000 clones, with approximately 86% seen just once and 3% to 4% held by the top ten. Individuals drawn from 20 to 25 US areas were roughly 18 to 89 years old. Clinical history as reported by participants underpinned cohort assignment. The sample belongs to a study of blood T cell repertoires in COVID-19. Across the study: Sources were T cells, B-cell-depleted T cells, or PBMCs; the material itself was cDNA or gDNA.

V dropped 8 bases and J dropped 8 bases, with 10 bases sitting between them. Germline-derived CDR1 and CDR2 are SNHLY and FYNNEI. The CDR3 is made up of 11 amino acids. This sequence originates from a woman in her thirties or forties with acute COVID-19. The sample was PBMCs or T cells enriched from blood (not recorded which). The V call is TRBV2, the J call TRBJ2-1; the D is unclear. Here the CDR3 DNA reads TGTGCCAGCGGCGAGGTAGATGAGCAGTTCTTC. Amino acids: CASGEVDEQFF.